This T cell receptor (beta chain) is drawn from a study of vaccination and CD4 T cells after COVID-19. The overall study: The convalescent group had six males, four females, seven Caucasians, two Asians, one multiracial. Post-COVID draws followed diagnosis by a median around 97 days (range 35 to 161). Post-vaccine sample collection happened at a median of around 65 days after dose two, ranging 14 to 241.

Using its own MiXCR run on the PCR reads, TCRdb lists one record per CDR3 protein. The sample has 25,000 to 30,000 distinct CDR3 sequences, around 53% seen once. Study results and caveats: Looking at convalescent patients, 304 of their 307 vaccine-specific clones were spike mono-reactive.

This clonotype was detected only a few times. No antigen is known for it. The time point: late sampling 161 to 241 days after vaccination in three convalescent patients. The CDR3 length is 17 residues. The ends lost 1 base at V and 5 bases at J; junction bases unmatched: 7. Germline CDR1 reads DFQATT; CDR2 reads SNEGSKA (reference sequence). This specimen consisted of CD4+ T cells from blood, obtained about 7 months after SARS-CoV-2 vaccination. The clonotype was recovered from a human donor who had recovered from COVID-19. This rearrangement joins TRBV20-1 to TRBJ2-1, with 14 bases lining up with TRBD2. In DNA form, the CDR3 reads TGCAGTGCTAGAGGGGGACTAGCGGGAGAAAGGGACAATGAGCAGTTCTTC. Translating gives CSARGGLAGERDNEQFF.